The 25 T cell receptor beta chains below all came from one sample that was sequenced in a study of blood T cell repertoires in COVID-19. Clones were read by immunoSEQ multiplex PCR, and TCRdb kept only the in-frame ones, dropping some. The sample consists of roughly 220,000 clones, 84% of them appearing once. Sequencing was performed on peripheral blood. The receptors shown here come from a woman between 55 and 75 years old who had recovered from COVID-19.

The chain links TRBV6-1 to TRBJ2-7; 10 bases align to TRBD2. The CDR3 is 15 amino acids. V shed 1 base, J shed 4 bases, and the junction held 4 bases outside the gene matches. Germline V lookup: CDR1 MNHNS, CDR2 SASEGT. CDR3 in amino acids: CASSEVSSGRYEQYF. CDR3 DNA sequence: TGTGCCAGCAGTGAAGTGTCTAGCGGGAGATACGAGCAGTACTTC.

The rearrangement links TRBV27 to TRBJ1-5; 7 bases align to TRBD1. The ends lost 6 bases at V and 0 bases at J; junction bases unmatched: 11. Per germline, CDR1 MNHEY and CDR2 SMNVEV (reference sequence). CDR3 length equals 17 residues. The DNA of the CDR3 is TGTGCCAGCAGGAAGACAGGGACGTTTATTAGCAATCAGCCCCAGCATTTT. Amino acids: CASRKTGTFISNQPQHF.

The CDR3, as DNA: TGCGCCAGCAGCTTGGGAATAGCGGGGGCGGGCGAGCAGTACTTC. Amino acids: CASSLGIAGAGEQYF. The chain joins TRBV5-1 to TRBJ2-7; 9 bases agree with TRBD2. The germline gives CDR1 SGHRS, CDR2 YFSETQ. Trimming cost V 0 bases and J 6 bases; bases outside gene matches: 7. There are 15 residues in the CDR3.

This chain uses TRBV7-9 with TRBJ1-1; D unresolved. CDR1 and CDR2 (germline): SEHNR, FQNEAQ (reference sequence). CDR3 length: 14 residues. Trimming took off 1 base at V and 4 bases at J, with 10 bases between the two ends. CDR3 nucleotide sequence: TGTGCCAGCAGCTTAGTTTCACAGTTCACTGAAGCTTTCTTT. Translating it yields CASSLVSQFTEAFF.

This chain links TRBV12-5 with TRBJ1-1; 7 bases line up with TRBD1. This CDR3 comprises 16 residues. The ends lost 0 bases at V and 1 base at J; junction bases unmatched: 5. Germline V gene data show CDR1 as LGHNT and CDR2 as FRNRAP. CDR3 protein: CASGLVLGQRNTEAFF. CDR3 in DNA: TGTGCTAGTGGTTTGGTACTGGGACAGAGGAACACTGAAGCTTTCTTT. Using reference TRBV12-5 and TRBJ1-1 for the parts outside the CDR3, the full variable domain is DARVTQTPRHKVTEMGQEVTMRCQPILGHNTVFWYRQTMMQGLELLAYFRNRAPLDDSGMPKDRFSAEMPDATLATLKIQPSEPRDSAVYFCASGLVLGQRNTEAFFGQGTRLTVV.

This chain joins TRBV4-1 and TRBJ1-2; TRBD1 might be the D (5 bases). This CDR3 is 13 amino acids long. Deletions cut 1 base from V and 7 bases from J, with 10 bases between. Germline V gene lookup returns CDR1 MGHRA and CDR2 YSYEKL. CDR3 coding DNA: TGCGCCAGCAGCCAAGCCGGGCAGGGTGGCTACACCTTC. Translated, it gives CASSQAGQGGYTF.

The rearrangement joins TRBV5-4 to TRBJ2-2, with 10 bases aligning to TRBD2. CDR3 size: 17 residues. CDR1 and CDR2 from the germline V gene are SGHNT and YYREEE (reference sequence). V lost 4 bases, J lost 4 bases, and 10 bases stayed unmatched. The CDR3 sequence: CASSRPAGGRGTGELFF. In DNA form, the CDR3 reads TGTGCCAGCAGCCGGCCAGCGGGGGGGCGAGGCACCGGGGAGCTGTTTTTT.

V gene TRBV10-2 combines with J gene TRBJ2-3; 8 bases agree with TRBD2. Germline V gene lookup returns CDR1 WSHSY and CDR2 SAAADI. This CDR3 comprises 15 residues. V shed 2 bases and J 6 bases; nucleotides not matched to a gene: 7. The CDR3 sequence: CASSEAKRGTDTQYF. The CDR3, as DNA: TGCGCCAGCAGTGAGGCAAAGCGGGGGACCGATACGCAGTATTTT.

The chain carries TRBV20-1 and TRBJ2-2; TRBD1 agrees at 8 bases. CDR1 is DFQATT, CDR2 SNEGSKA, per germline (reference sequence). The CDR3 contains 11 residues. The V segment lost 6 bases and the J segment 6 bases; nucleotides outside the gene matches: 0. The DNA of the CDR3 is TGCAGTGCGACAGGGGCCGGGGAGCTGTTTTTT. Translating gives CSATGAGELFF.

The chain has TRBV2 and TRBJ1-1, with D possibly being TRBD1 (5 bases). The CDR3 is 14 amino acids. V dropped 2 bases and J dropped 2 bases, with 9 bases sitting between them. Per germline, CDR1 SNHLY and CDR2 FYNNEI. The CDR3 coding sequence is TGTGCCAGCAGTGAATCAGGGCCCAACACTGAAGCTTTCTTT. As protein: CASSESGPNTEAFF.

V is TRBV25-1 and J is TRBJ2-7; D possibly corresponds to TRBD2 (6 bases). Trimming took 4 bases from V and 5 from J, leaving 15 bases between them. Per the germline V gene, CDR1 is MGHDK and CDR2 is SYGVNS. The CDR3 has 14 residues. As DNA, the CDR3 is TGTGCCAGCAGTGTGAGGTGGGGGGTCCACGAGCAGTACTTC. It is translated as CASSVRWGVHEQYF.

This chain's CDR3 is CASSPDLGDTQYF. As DNA, the CDR3 is TGTGCCAGCAGCCCGGACTTGGGGGATACGCAGTATTTT. The chain uses TRBV11-3 and TRBJ2-3; tentative D call: TRBD2 (5 bases). Germline V gene lookup returns CDR1 SGHNT and CDR2 YENEEA. V lost 5 bases, J lost 6 bases, and 12 bases lay in between. The CDR3 is made up of 13 amino acids.

The DNA for the CDR3 is TGTGCCAGCAGCCGTATTGACAGGGGCTATGGCTACACCTTC. Residues: CASSRIDRGYGYTF. The J gene is TRBJ1-2, the V gene TRBV5-6; TRBD1 matches 8 bases. The CDR3 length is 14 residues. Germline-derived CDR1 and CDR2 are SGHDT and YYEEEE. Trimming cost V 4 bases and J 4 bases; bases outside gene matches: 6.

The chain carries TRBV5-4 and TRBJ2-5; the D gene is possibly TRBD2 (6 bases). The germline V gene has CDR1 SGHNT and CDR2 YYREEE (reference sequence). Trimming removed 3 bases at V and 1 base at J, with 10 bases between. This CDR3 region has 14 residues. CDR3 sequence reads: CASSSPGGQETQYF. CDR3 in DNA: TGTGCCAGCAGCTCGCCCGGGGGCCAAGAGACCCAGTACTTC.

The CDR3 here is CASSQTNEKLFF. CDR3 coding DNA: TGTGCCAGCAGCCAAACTAATGAAAAACTGTTTTTT. The rearrangement joins TRBV11-2 to TRBJ1-4; D uncertain. The V gene lost 5 bases and the J gene lost 1 base, with 2 bases spanning the gap. CDR1 and CDR2 (germline): SGHAT, FQNNGV. This CDR3 region has 12 residues.

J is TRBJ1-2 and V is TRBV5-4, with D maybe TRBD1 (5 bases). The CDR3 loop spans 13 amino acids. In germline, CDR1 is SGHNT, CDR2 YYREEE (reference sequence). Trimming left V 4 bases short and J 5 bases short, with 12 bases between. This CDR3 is CASSLGGRYGYTF. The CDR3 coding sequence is TGTGCCAGCAGCCTGGGGGGGAGGTATGGCTACACCTTC.

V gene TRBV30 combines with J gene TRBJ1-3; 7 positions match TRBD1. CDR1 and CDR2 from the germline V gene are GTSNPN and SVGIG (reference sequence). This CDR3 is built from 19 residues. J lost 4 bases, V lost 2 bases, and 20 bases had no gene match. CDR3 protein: CAWSPRTGSFEGWGNTIYF. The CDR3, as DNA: TGTGCCTGGAGTCCCCGGACAGGCTCTTTCGAAGGTTGGGGAAACACCATATATTTT.

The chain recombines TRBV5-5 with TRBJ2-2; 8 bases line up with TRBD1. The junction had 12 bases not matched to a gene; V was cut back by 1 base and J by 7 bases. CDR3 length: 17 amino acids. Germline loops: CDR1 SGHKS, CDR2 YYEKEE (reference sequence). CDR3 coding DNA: TGTGCCAGCAGCTTGAAACTTCACAGGGGGGTGGACGGGGAGCTGTTTTTT. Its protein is CASSLKLHRGVDGELFF.

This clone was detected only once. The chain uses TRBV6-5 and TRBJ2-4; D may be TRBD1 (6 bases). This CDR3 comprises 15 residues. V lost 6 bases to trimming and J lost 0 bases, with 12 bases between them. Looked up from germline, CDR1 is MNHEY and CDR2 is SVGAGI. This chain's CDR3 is CASRSDRLAKNIQYF. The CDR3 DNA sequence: TGTGCCAGCAGATCGGACAGACTAGCCAAAAACATTCAGTACTTC.

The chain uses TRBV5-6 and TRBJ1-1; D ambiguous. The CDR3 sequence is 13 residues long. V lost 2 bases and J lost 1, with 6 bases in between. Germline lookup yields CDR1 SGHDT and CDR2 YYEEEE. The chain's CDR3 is CASSFRSNTEAFF. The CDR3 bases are TGTGCCAGCAGCTTCCGTTCGAACACTGAAGCTTTCTTT.

CDR3 sequence (DNA): TGTGCCAGCAGTTTTTGGGAGAATAATTCACCCCTCCACTTT. It yields the protein CASSFWENNSPLHF. This rearrangement joins TRBV27 to TRBJ1-6; D gene unclear. The CDR3 length is 14 residues. V was trimmed by 3 bases and J by 5 bases, leaving 8 bases between them. Germline V gene data show CDR1 as MNHEY and CDR2 as SMNVEV (reference sequence).

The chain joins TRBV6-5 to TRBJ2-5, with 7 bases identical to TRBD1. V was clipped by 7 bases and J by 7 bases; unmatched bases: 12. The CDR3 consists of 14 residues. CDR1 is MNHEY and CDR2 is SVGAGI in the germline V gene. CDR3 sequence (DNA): TGTGCCAGCACCCTCAGGACAGGCCTAGGGACCCAGTACTTC. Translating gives CASTLRTGLGTQYF.

This chain's CDR3 is CASSQGSTEAFF. The CDR3 nucleotides read TGTGCCAGCAGTCAGGGGAGCACTGAAGCTTTCTTT. This chain links TRBV12-3 or TRBV12-4 with TRBJ1-1; TRBD1 might be the D (6 bases). V was shortened by 5 bases and J by 4 bases, with 8 bases between the two germline ends. The CDR3 spans 12 residues.

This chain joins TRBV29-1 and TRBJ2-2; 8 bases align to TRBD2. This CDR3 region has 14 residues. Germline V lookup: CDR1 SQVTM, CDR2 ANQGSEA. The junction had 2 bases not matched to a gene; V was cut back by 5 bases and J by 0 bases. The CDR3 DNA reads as TGCAGCGTTATCGGGGGGGCGAACACCGGGGAGCTGTTTTTT. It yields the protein CSVIGGANTGELFF.

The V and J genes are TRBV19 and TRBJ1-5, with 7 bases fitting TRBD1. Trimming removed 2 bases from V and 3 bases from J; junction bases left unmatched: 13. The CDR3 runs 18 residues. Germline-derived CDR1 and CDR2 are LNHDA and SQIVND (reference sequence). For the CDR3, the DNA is TGTGCCAGTAGTATACCCCGGGGAAGGGGGCAGATCAATCAGCCCCAGCATTTT. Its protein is CASSIPRGRGQINQPQHF.